The clone carrying this T cell receptor beta chain was seen only a few times. The trim removed 0 bases at V and 9 bases at J, leaving 6 bases unmatched. The length of the CDR3 is 14 residues. CDR1 SGHNT and CDR2 YYREEE come from the germline V gene (reference sequence). The sample is drawn from a study of shared clonotypes between healthy human individuals. Assay execution took place at the deep level. Genomic DNA from each subset was divided evenly over several immunoSEQ plates. Authors' analysis steps: With immunoSEQ giving junction-only sequences and no quality scores, filtering differed. Assay used: immunoSEQ multiplex PCR; TCRdb lists only in-frame clones, some missing. That table furnishes V, J and clone size, whereas the DNA furnished D and trimming. The sample consists of more than 900,000 clones, around 78% of them appearing once. CD4+ cells yielded CD45RA+ naive and CD45RA-negative memory subsets.

The chain couples TRBV5-4 to TRBJ2-1; 7 positions agree with TRBD2. The clonotype originates from a man younger than 35 in good health. Some clones in this sample may be carry-over from other donors' samples. Input material: memory CD4+ T cells from PBMCs. Subset denoted: CD45RA-negative fraction. The CDR3 here is CASSLVERETEQFF. DNA of the CDR3: TGTGCCAGCAGCTTGGTAGAGCGGGAAACTGAGCAGTTCTTC.